A selection of T cell receptor beta chains follows, all from one sample in a study of blood T cell repertoires in COVID-19. Assay used: immunoSEQ multiplex PCR; TCRdb lists only in-frame clones, some missing. The sample carries around 200,000 clones, around four fifths recorded once. The sequenced sample consisted of peripheral blood. The source is a man younger than 45 with active or convalescent COVID-19. CDR3s include the opening cysteine and the closing phenylalanine or tryptophan. A D gene is named only where the DNA matches it firmly. Size values are once, few and many counts, or a class for expanded clones, and some rows have none.

size: once
J: TRBJ2-7
D: TRBD2
V: TRBV3-1/TRBV3-2
DNA: TGTGCCAGCAGCCCGCGTACTAGCGCAAGGTCCTACGAGCAGTACTTC
CDR3: CASSPRTSARSYEQYF

size: once
J: TRBJ1-1
D: .
V: TRBV6-6
DNA: TGTGCCAGCAGCCTCCGGGGGGCGCTTGAAGCTTTCTTT
CDR3: CASSLRGALEAFF

size: few
J: TRBJ1-1
D: .
V: TRBV7-9
DNA: TGTGCCAGCAGCATATCGGGTGGGAACACTGAAGCTTTCTTT
CDR3: CASSISGGNTEAFF

size: .
J: TRBJ1-5
D: .
V: TRBV19
DNA: TGTGCCAGTAGTGGGGTCGGGGGGAGCAGCAATCAGCCCCAGCATTTT
CDR3: CASSGVGGSSNQPQHF

size: few
J: TRBJ2-7
D: .
V: TRBV5-4
DNA: TGTGCCAGCAGCTTGCAGGGGATGGCCGCCTACGAGCAGTACTTC
CDR3: CASSLQGMAAYEQYF

size: few
J: TRBJ1-2
D: .
V: TRBV14
DNA: TGTGCCAGCAGTCCCCTCACAGTCAACTATGGCTACACCTTC
CDR3: CASSPLTVNYGYTF

size: once
J: TRBJ1-5
D: .
V: TRBV4-1
DNA: TGCGCCAGCAGCCAGACAGTCAATAGCAATCAGCCCCAGCATTTT
CDR3: CASSQTVNSNQPQHF

size: once
J: TRBJ1-2
D: .
V: TRBV30
DNA: TGTGCCTGCCCTCTCCAACAGGGACCCTACACCTTC
CDR3: CACPLQQGPYTF

size: .
J: TRBJ2-3
D: TRBD2
V: TRBV18
DNA: TGTGCCAGCTCACCACGACCGGGACTAGCAGAGTCAGATACGCAGTATTTT
CDR3: CASSPRPGLAESDTQYF

size: .
J: TRBJ1-5
D: TRBD1
V: TRBV4-3
DNA: TGCGCCAGCAGCCAGTTCACAGGGGACAATCAGCCCCAGCATTTT
CDR3: CASSQFTGDNQPQHF

size: .
J: TRBJ2-4
D: .
V: TRBV5-1
DNA: TGCGCCAGCAGCTTGGAGCCGGGTTCTGTAGCCAAAAACATTCAGTACTTC
CDR3: CASSLEPGSVAKNIQYF

size: .
J: TRBJ1-1
D: .
V: TRBV2
DNA: TGTGCCAGCATAAGGACAGCGAACACTGAAGCTTTCTTT
CDR3: CASIRTANTEAFF

size: .
J: TRBJ2-1
D: .
V: TRBV7-2
DNA: TGTGCCAGCAGCTTAGTGGGGGGGCCCTACAATGAGCAGTTCTTC
CDR3: CASSLVGGPYNEQFF

size: .
J: TRBJ2-5
D: .
V: TRBV6-2/TRBV6-3
DNA: TGTGCCAGCAGTTCTCCCGAAGAGACCCAGTACTTC
CDR3: CASSSPEETQYF